Listed below are T cell receptor beta chains from one sample, sequenced in a study of T cells in Graves' hyperthyroidism and ophthalmopathy. MiXCR, applied by TCRdb to the multiplex PCR reads, yields one record per CDR3 protein. This table has 350,000 to 500,000 distinct CDR3 sequences, roughly 13% appearing once. The specimen was blood. The receptors come from a woman aged 18-29 years with Graves' hyperthyroidism. Both conserved end residues are part of each CDR3. A D gene is named only where the DNA matches it firmly. Only some rows state a clone size, as once, few, many or a class for expanded clones.

NA TRBJ2-3 TRBV28 NA CASSQRGRESDTQYF TGTGCCAGCAGTCAGAGGGGGAGAGAGTCAGATACGCAGTATTTT
many TRBJ1-1 TRBV5-1 NA CASSLDGGPNTEAFF TGCGCCAGCAGCTTGGACGGGGGCCCGAACACTGAAGCTTTCTTT
NA TRBJ2-1 TRBV30 TRBD2 CAWHPRSREGEQFF TGTGCCTGGCATCCCCGAAGCAGGGAGGGTGAGCAGTTCTTC
NA TRBJ1-2 TRBV6-5 NA CASSYSTRGFYGYTF TGTGCCAGCAGTTACTCGACAAGGGGCTTCTATGGCTACACCTTC
NA TRBJ1-6 TRBV5-6 NA CASSPTYQESSYNSPLHF TGTGCCAGCAGCCCCACCTATCAAGAGAGCTCCTATAATTCACCCCTCCACTTT
NA TRBJ2-1 TRBV5-1 TRBD2 CASSLGGTSGLPKQFF TGCGCCAGCAGCTTGGGGGGGACTAGCGGGCTCCCCAAGCAGTTCTTC
few TRBJ2-7 TRBV3-1 NA CASSQERESIYEQYF TGTGCCAGCAGCCAAGAACGGGAGAGTATCTACGAGCAGTACTTC
NA TRBJ2-6 TRBV18 NA CASSTSPGANVLTF TGTGCCAGCTCCACCTCCCCTGGGGCCAACGTCCTGACTTTC
many TRBJ2-1 TRBV9 NA CASSEHEQFF TGTGCCAGCAGCGAGCATGAGCAGTTCTTC
many TRBJ1-1 TRBV30 NA CAWSVSSNTEAFF TGTGCCTGGAGTGTAAGTTCGAACACTGAAGCTTTCTTT
many TRBJ2-5 TRBV28 NA CASSLNGFEETQYF TGTGCCAGCAGTTTAAATGGGTTTGAGGAGACCCAGTACTTC
NA TRBJ2-1 TRBV19 TRBD1 CATSIYRGRTYNEQFF TGTGCCACCTCAATATACAGGGGGCGAACGTACAATGAGCAGTTCTTC
many TRBJ2-7 TRBV20-1 NA CSARVGLSEQYF TGCAGTGCTAGAGTTGGATTGTCCGAGCAGTACTTC
many TRBJ2-1 TRBV6-1 TRBD2 CASSPNQLAGGSNEQFF TGTGCCAGCAGTCCGAACCAACTAGCGGGAGGCTCTAATGAGCAGTTCTTC
few TRBJ1-1 TRBV9 NA CASSSTAPEAFF TGTGCCAGCAGCTCCACGGCCCCTGAAGCTTTCTTT
NA TRBJ2-5 TRBV30 NA CAWSVDFGQQYF TGTGCCTGGAGTGTGGACTTCGGACAACAGTACTTC
NA TRBJ2-7 TRBV5-1 TRBD1 CAGSLASGTGPLYEQYF TGCGCCGGCAGCTTGGCGTCTGGGACAGGGCCACTCTACGAGCAGTACTTC
many TRBJ2-3 TRBV6-1 NA CASSEWGAITYTDTQYF TGTGCCAGCAGTGAGTGGGGCGCGATAACCTACACAGATACGCAGTATTTT
many TRBJ2-1 TRBV7-8 TRBD2 CASSLLMTSGRGYEQFF TGTGCCAGCAGCTTATTGATGACTAGCGGGAGGGGCTATGAGCAGTTCTTC
few TRBJ2-7 TRBV20-1 NA CSARDGLRDEQYF TGCAGTGCTAGAGACGGTTTAAGAGACGAGCAGTACTTC
few TRBJ2-2 TRBV7-9 TRBD1 CASSARQGNTGELFF TGTGCCAGCAGCGCCAGACAGGGAAACACCGGGGAGCTGTTTTTT
few TRBJ1-1 TRBV9 NA CASSVEGAEAFF TGTGCCAGCAGCGTAGAAGGGGCTGAAGCTTTCTTT
NA TRBJ2-7 TRBV4-3 NA CASSQGVERGTYEQYF TGCGCCAGCAGCCAAGGGGTGGAGCGTGGGACCTACGAGCAGTACTTC
many TRBJ2-6 TRBV7-9 NA CASSNSGANVLTF TGTGCCAGCAGCAACTCTGGGGCCAACGTCCTGACTTTC
NA TRBJ1-2 TRBV7-9 NA CATSGPGYTF TGTGCCACCTCCGGTCCTGGCTACACCTTC
NA TRBJ2-1 TRBV19 NA CASSPTACNEQFF TGTGCCAGTAGTCCGACAGCGTGCAATGAGCAGTTCTTC
NA TRBJ1-2 TRBV27 TRBD1 CATGTGGYGYTF TGTGCCACCGGGACAGGGGGCTATGGCTACACCTTC
many TRBJ1-5 TRBV7-8 NA CASRTDSNQPQHF TGTGCCAGCAGGACAGATAGCAATCAGCCCCAGCATTTT
many TRBJ2-3 TRBV27 TRBD2 CASSPNLAGVSVGTDTQYF TGTGCCAGCAGTCCCAACCTAGCGGGAGTTAGTGTTGGCACAGATACGCAGTATTTT
many TRBJ2-5 TRBV20-1 TRBD2 CSARETSGQETQYF TGCAGTGCTAGAGAAACTAGCGGCCAAGAGACCCAGTACTTC
NA TRBJ1-2 TRBV24-1 NA CATSDNYRYGYTF TGTGCCACCAGTGATAATTATAGATACGGCTACACCTTC
many TRBJ1-2 TRBV7-3 NA CASSPAGSNYGYTF TGTGCCAGCAGCCCCGCCGGCAGTAACTATGGCTACACCTTC
NA TRBJ2-7 TRBV7-9 NA CASSLYDITYEQYF TGTGCCAGCAGCTTGTATGACATCACCTACGAGCAGTACTTC
few TRBJ2-5 TRBV18 NA CASSQNNQETQYF TGTGCCAGCTCACAGAACAACCAAGAGACCCAGTACTTC
few TRBJ2-1 TRBV5-1 TRBD2 CASSPSPSGRSPREQFF TGCGCCAGCAGCCCATCCCCTAGCGGGAGGTCTCCCAGGGAGCAGTTCTTC
NA TRBJ2-3 TRBV6-1 TRBD2 CASSGTRPTDTQYF TGTGCCAGCAGTGGGACTAGGCCCACAGATACGCAGTATTTT
many TRBJ2-3 TRBV6-1 NA CASSEVVGGTDTQYF TGTGCCAGCAGTGAAGTCGTGGGAGGCACAGATACGCAGTATTTT
many TRBJ2-3 TRBV5-1 TRBD1 CATGIGTAKDTQYF TGCGCCACCGGGATAGGGACAGCAAAAGATACGCAGTATTTT
NA TRBJ2-7 TRBV20-1 TRBD2 CSGGTSGRYEQYF TGCAGTGGCGGGACTAGCGGGAGATACGAGCAGTACTTC
NA TRBJ2-7 TRBV7-9 TRBD2 CASRGLAGVGYEQYF TGTGCCAGCAGAGGACTAGCGGGAGTGGGCTACGAGCAGTACTTC
few TRBJ1-2 TRBV4-1 TRBD1 CASSQARDRANYGYTF TGCGCCAGCAGCCAAGCCCGGGACAGGGCGAACTATGGCTACACCTTC
many TRBJ2-1 TRBV20-1 NA CSARDPRGWEQFF TGCAGTGCTAGAGATCCCAGGGGATGGGAGCAGTTCTTC
NA TRBJ2-1 TRBV30 TRBD2 CAWKKRETSEQFF TGTGCCTGGAAAAAGCGGGAGACGAGTGAGCAGTTCTTC
many TRBJ2-3 TRBV24-1 TRBD1 CATSDHNSGTGTDTQYF TGTGCCACCAGTGACCATAACTCCGGGACAGGGACAGATACGCAGTATTTT
many TRBJ2-7 TRBV28 TRBD1 CASRTGVEQYF TGTGCCAGCAGGACAGGGGTCGAGCAGTACTTC
many TRBJ2-1 TRBV7-2 TRBD1 CASSLGSTRTGNNEQFF TGTGCCAGCAGCTTAGGAAGTACAAGGACAGGGAACAATGAGCAGTTCTTC
many TRBJ1-1 TRBV30 TRBD1 CAWSVQGTGEAFF TGTGCCTGGAGTGTACAAGGGACAGGTGAAGCTTTCTTT
many TRBJ2-1 TRBV10-1 NA CASSESPDPSYNEQFF TGCGCCAGCAGTGAGTCTCCGGACCCGTCCTACAATGAGCAGTTCTTC
many TRBJ2-3 TRBV30 NA CAWSLDLVMATQYF TGTGCCTGGTCCTTGGACCTGGTCATGGCTACGCAGTATTTT
NA TRBJ2-1 TRBV9 NA CASSVATVDEQFF TGTGCCAGCAGCGTAGCTACCGTGGATGAGCAGTTCTTC
few TRBJ2-2 TRBV5-1 TRBD1 CASSVTGTGDRELFF TGCGCCAGCAGCGTCACCGGGACAGGGGATCGGGAGCTGTTTTTT
few TRBJ2-5 TRBV30 TRBD2 CASSPLGGGSVFETQYF TGTGCCAGCTCGCCTTTGGGGGGGGGGTCTGTGTTTGAGACCCAGTACTTC
many TRBJ2-1 TRBV20-1 NA CSARVQLRSYNEQFF TGCAGTGCTAGAGTGCAGCTTAGGTCCTACAATGAGCAGTTCTTC
many TRBJ2-1 TRBV7-8 TRBD2 CASSLIGLAVTGNEQFF TGTGCCAGCAGCTTAATAGGGCTAGCGGTCACTGGCAATGAGCAGTTCTTC
NA TRBJ1-1 TRBV19 NA CASSNRVRANTEAFF TGTGCCAGTAGTAATAGGGTCCGAGCGAACACTGAAGCTTTCTTT
many TRBJ2-1 TRBV11-2 NA CASSLDRGTDYNEQFF TGTGCCAGCAGCTTAGATAGGGGGACGGACTACAATGAGCAGTTCTTC
NA TRBJ2-4 TRBV20-1 TRBD1 CSARGGTGRSPLAKNIQYF TGCAGTGCTAGAGGTGGGACAGGGCGATCCCCTCTAGCCAAAAACATTCAGTACTTC